A single sample is the source of the 2 T cell receptor beta chains below, sequenced in a study of tumor-infiltrating lymphocytes in primary liver carcinoma. The researchers obtained blood RNA from unsorted whole blood and also extracted germline DNA. Synthesis of TCR beta cDNA was carried out from 450 to 650 ng total RNA with a constant-region primer. Investigators got TCR beta libraries out of three nested multiplex PCR rounds, done with slightly modified ARM-PCR. TRBV1-TRBV30 forward primers paired with a C-beta reverse primer drove the first two PCR rounds, 10 cycles each. TCRdb reprocessed the multiplex PCR reads via MiXCR and lists one record per CDR3 protein. Of 190,000 or so distinct CDR3 sequences detected, approximately 65% appear once; the ten largest clones hold around 7.1%. Specimen: peripheral blood. The origin of the receptors is a woman between 55 and 75 years old with primary liver carcinoma and hepatitis B virus infection.

With regard to this clonotype: This could be a read error, since a much larger clone is one nucleotide away. The CDR3 does not end in the conserved phenylalanine or tryptophan, so this is likely a read error. The rearrangement joins TRBV10-1 to TRBJ1-6; D is perhaps TRBD1 (5 bases). This CDR3 spans 14 amino acids. Germline values: CDR1 WNHNN, CDR2 SYGVQD (reference sequence). V was cut by 6 bases and J by 10 bases, with 16 bases left in between. In nucleotides, the CDR3 is TGCGCCAGCAGGGCAGACAGTTTTGGGTCACCCCTCCACTTA. Its translation: CASRADSFGSPLHL.

This clonotype was seen repeatedly, ten times or more. V and J are TRBV4-1 and TRBJ2-4, with 8 positions matching TRBD2. This CDR3 has 16 residues. The V segment lost 8 bases and the J segment 3 bases; nucleotides outside the gene matches: 12. From germline, CDR1 is MGHRA and CDR2 YSYEKL. CDR3 residues: CASRPAGGRGKNIQYF. CDR3 in DNA: TGCGCCAGCCGCCCCGCGGGAGGTAGGGGCAAAAACATTCAGTACTTC.